The subject of this entry is one TCR beta chain. Its antigen is unidentified. This entry comes from a study of OX40 agonist ivuxolimab in advanced cancers. Looking at the study overall: As their treatment, patients were administered ivuxolimab, an agonistic anti-OX40 (CD134) antibody. Participants, 82.7% male, averaged approximately 56 years of age, ranging from about 20 to 79.

Sequencing used immunoSEQ multiplex PCR; TCRdb keeps in-frame clones, though not all of them. The sample lists 95,000 to 110,000 clones; approximately 90% were seen once. Regarding the study as a whole: What antigens the expanded peripheral T cells recognized was never established.

This CDR3 is 14 amino acids long. Germline V CDR1 and CDR2: SGHRS, YFSETQ. This material consisted of CD4+ or CD8+ T cells sorted from blood, taken in a trial of the OX40 agonist ivuxolimab. The receptor's source is an adult with an advanced solid tumor such as melanoma, head and neck, liver or kidney cancer. The chain joins TRBV5-1 to TRBJ2-5; 7 bases line up with TRBD1. The J call is doubtful: the DNA matches TRBJ2-7 better. The CDR3 loop is CASSSGQGAYEQYF. The CDR3 DNA is TGCGCCAGCAGCTCCGGGCAGGGGGCCTACGAGCAGTACTTC.